This T cell receptor beta chain was sequenced for a study of graft-versus-host responses after intestinal transplantation. About the research overall: Multivisceral, liver-intestinal, or isolated intestinal grafts went to recipients. Each patient got anti-thymocyte globulin induction, then tacrolimus and steroids for three to four years.

Method: immunoSEQ multiplex PCR; TCRdb's copy keeps in-frame clones and lacks some. The repertoire holds about 120,000 clones, 90% seen once, with around 0.2% in the top ten. Details on this clone: Its antigen is unknown.

This CDR3 contains 12 residues. V was shortened by 0 bases and J by 6 bases, with 7 bases between the two germline ends. Per germline, CDR1 SGHRS and CDR2 YFSETQ. This clonotype originated in a human donor who received an intestinal transplant. The sample here was unstimulated CD4+ T cells sorted from spleen or lymph node cells, taken before intestinal transplant. This sequence joins TRBV5-1 and TRBJ2-7; D may be TRBD1 (6 bases). CDR3 DNA: TGCGCCAGCAGCTTGGGCAGGGGCGAGCAGTACTTC. Protein product: CASSLGRGEQYF.